This passage covers 10 T cell receptor beta chains from one sample sequenced in a study of regulatory T cells in long-lasting Graves disease. Time point specified: newly diagnosed GD, antithyroid drugs for less than 3 months. After RNA was extracted from PBMCs, the TCR library was made from it. For TCR beta, libraries came from iRepertoire HTBI primers and Arm-PCR of CDR3 regions. Each CDR3 protein is one row after TCRdb ran MiXCR on the multiplex PCR reads. The profile shows about 540,000 distinct CDR3 sequences, 13% of them singletons. The same sample was also used in a study of T cells in Graves' hyperthyroidism and ophthalmopathy.

Sequences were derived from peripheral blood mononuclear cells (PBMCs), sampled at new diagnosis, from a patient treated with antithyroid drugs. Receptor source: a man aged 25 to 40 with Graves disease.

Many counts were recorded for this clonotype. The J gene is TRBJ2-5, the V gene TRBV2; D unresolved. The V end was cut by 5 bases, the J end by 3 bases, with 25 bases between. Per the germline V gene, CDR1 is SNHLY and CDR2 is FYNNEI. The CDR3 loop spans 18 amino acids. The CDR3 region is CASSTPLVRSGREETQYF. CDR3 coding DNA: TGTGCCAGCAGTACGCCTCTAGTTAGGTCAGGCCGGGAAGAGACCCAGTACTTC.

This clonotype was detected many times. This chain links TRBV11-2 with TRBJ2-1; tentative D call: TRBD2 (6 bases). Looked up from germline, CDR1 is SGHAT and CDR2 is FQNNGV. The ends were cut back, 2 bases at V and 5 bases at J, with 13 bases in the middle. The CDR3 contains 15 residues. The CDR3 DNA is TGTGCCAGCAGCTTACCTTGGGACTCAGACAATGAGCAGTTCTTC. Residues: CASSLPWDSDNEQFF.

This clonotype was found many times. The chain recombines TRBV5-1 with TRBJ2-3; D is possibly TRBD1 or TRBD2 (6 bases each). The CDR3 consists of 16 residues. Germline lookup yields CDR1 SGHRS and CDR2 YFSETQ. V was clipped by 0 bases and J by 2 bases, with 13 bases between them. The CDR3 DNA follows: TGCGCCAGCAGCTTGGAGGGGGAGGACTCCACAGATACGCAGTATTTT. This translates into CASSLEGEDSTDTQYF. Based on the CDR3 plus reference TRBV5-1 and TRBJ2-3, the full variable domain is KAGVTQTPRYLIKTRGQQVTLSCSPISGHRSVSWYQQTPGQGLQFLFEYFSETQRNKGNFPGRFSGRQFSNSRSEMNVSTLELGDSALYLCASSLEGEDSTDTQYFGPGTRLTVL.

This clonotype was counted only a few times. One end of the junction varies from germline; a read error may be responsible. The chain couples TRBV6-2 or TRBV6-3 to TRBJ2-5; perhaps TRBD2 as D (5 bases). CDR3 size: 15 residues. The germline CDR1 and CDR2 sequences are MNHEY and SVGEGT. This chain's CDR3 is CASSYEGARRETQCF. CDR3 DNA sequence: TGTGCCAGCAGTTACGAGGGAGCCCGGCGAGAGACCCAGTGCTTC.

This clonotype occurred many times. V and J are TRBV30 and TRBJ1-1, with no clear D. Trimming left V 2 bases short and J 10 bases short, with 17 bases between. Germline lookup yields CDR1 GTSNPN and CDR2 SVGIG (reference sequence). The CDR3 extends over 13 amino acids. CDR3 sequence (DNA): TGTGCCTGGAGTAAGGAGGGTATCTCGTCAGCTTTCTTT. It specifies CAWSKEGISSAFF.

Ten or more counts support this clonotype. The gene calls are TRBV19 and TRBJ2-2; tentative D call: TRBD1 (6 bases). Germline CDR1 is LNHDA and CDR2 is SQIVND (reference sequence). The V and J ends lost 6 bases and 5 bases respectively, with 10 bases between them. CDR3 length: 13 residues. CDR3 sequence reads: CASSWGRTGELFF. The CDR3, as DNA: TGTGCCAGTAGCTGGGGGCGTACCGGGGAGCTGTTTTTT.

The rearrangement links TRBV20-1 to TRBJ2-1; TRBD2 aligns across 11 bases. This CDR3 is 13 amino acids long. The germline CDR1 and CDR2 sequences are DFQATT and SNEGSKA (reference sequence). V shed 5 bases, J shed 4 bases, and the junction held 1 base outside the gene matches. The CDR3 loop is CSALAGGYNEQFF. The CDR3 DNA is TGCAGTGCTTTAGCGGGAGGGTACAATGAGCAGTTCTTC.

Only a few counts were recorded for this clonotype. This chain links TRBV9 with TRBJ1-3; a weak D match, TRBD1 (6 bases). Deletions cut 3 bases from V and 2 bases from J, with 9 bases between. This CDR3 is built from 14 residues. Germline V gene data show CDR1 as SGDLS and CDR2 as YYNGEE. CDR3 amino acids: CASSAGQPGNTIYF. As DNA, the CDR3 is TGTGCCAGCAGCGCGGGACAACCTGGAAACACCATATATTTT.

The chain links TRBV27 to TRBJ2-5; D remains unclear. Germline assignment: CDR1 MNHEY and CDR2 SMNVEV (reference sequence). Between the trimmed V and J ends, which lost 0 bases and 5 bases, there was a span of 13 bases. This CDR3 has 15 amino acids. As DNA, the CDR3 is TGTGCCAGCAGTTTATCTCGTACCCTAGTGGAGACCCAGTACTTC. It is translated as CASSLSRTLVETQYF.

Only a few counts were recorded for this clonotype. Being one base from a much bigger clone, this may be a read error. This chain links TRBV5-1 with TRBJ1-5; the D gene is possibly TRBD1 (5 bases). Trimming removed 3 bases at V and 6 bases at J, with 13 bases between. The CDR3 is 14 residues long. Germline CDR1 and CDR2: SGHRS and YFSETQ. The CDR3 reads CASSSEWGTQPQHF. For the CDR3, the DNA is TGCGCCAGCAGCTCGGAGTGGGGGACTCAGCCCCAGCATTTT.